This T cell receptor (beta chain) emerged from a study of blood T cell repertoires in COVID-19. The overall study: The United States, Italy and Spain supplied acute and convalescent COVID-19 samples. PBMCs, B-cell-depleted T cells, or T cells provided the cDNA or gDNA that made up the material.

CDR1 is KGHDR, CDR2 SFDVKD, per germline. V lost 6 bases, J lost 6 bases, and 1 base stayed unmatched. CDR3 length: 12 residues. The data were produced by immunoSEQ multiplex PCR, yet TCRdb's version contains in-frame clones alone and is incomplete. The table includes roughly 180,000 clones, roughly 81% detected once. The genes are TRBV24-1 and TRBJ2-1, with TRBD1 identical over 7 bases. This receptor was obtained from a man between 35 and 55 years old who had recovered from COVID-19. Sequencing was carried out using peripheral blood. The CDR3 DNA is TGTGCCACCAGTAGACAGGGCAATGAGCAGTTCTTC. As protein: CATSRQGNEQFF.